A selection of T cell receptor beta chains follows, all from one sample in a study of regulatory T cells in long-lasting Graves disease. MiXCR was run by TCRdb on the multiplex PCR reads, yielding one entry per CDR3 protein. In the table there are roughly 260,000 distinct CDR3 sequences, about 20% of which are singletons. In addition, the sample was reused for a study of T cells in Graves' hyperthyroidism and ophthalmopathy.

The sample here was peripheral blood mononuclear cells (PBMCs), taken at new diagnosis, from a patient treated with antithyroid drugs. The source of these receptors is a woman aged 30 to 39 with Graves disease. Each CDR3 is given with its conserved first and last residue. A D gene is named only where the DNA matches it firmly. Clone size is given for some rows only: seen once, a few or many times, or a class if the clone is expanded.

d_gene	v_gene	j_gene	abundance	CDR3nt	CDR3aa
TRBD1	TRBV5-1	TRBJ1-2	many	TGCGCCAGCAGTTGGGAGCAGGGGGCCGACTATGGCTACACCTTC	CASSWEQGADYGYTF
.	TRBV7-6	TRBJ2-7	many	TGTGCCAGCAGCTTAGGGGGGGGGCGAGGCGAGCAGTACTTC	CASSLGGGRGEQYF
.	TRBV5-1	TRBJ2-5	many	TGCGCCAGCAGCTTGAGGGAGTCCAGGTTTGAGACCCAGTACTTC	CASSLRESRFETQYF
.	TRBV20-1	TRBJ2-1	.	TGCAGTGCTGGGGGGGGGCCGATTGAGCAGTTCTTC	CSAGGGPIEQFF
.	TRBV5-1	TRBJ2-2	many	TGCGCCAGCAGCCAAGAAGGGGGCACCGGGGAGCTGTTTTTT	CASSQEGGTGELFF
TRBD2	TRBV18	TRBJ2-1	many	TGTGCCAGCTCACCTTCTCTAGCGGGGGGCTACAATGAGCAGTTCTTC	CASSPSLAGGYNEQFF
.	TRBV20-1	TRBJ1-5	many	TGCAGTGCTACCCAGGGGAGGGTCAATCAGCCCCAGCATTTT	CSATQGRVNQPQHF
.	TRBV12-3/TRBV12-4	TRBJ2-2	few	TGTGCCAGCAGTTTAGGTCCGTACCGGGACCCAGACACCGGGGAGCCGTTTTTT	CASSLGPYRDPDTGEPFF
.	TRBV11-2	TRBJ2-1	many	TGTGCCAGCAGCCCCCCTCCGGGGCTAGTGCTGAACAATGAGCAGTTCTTC	CASSPPPGLVLNNEQFF
.	TRBV19	TRBJ2-1	few	TGTGCCAGTAGTATTTCAGGGGCAGGGGCCAATGAGCAGTTCTTC	CASSISGAGANEQFF
.	TRBV7-9	TRBJ2-2	.	TGTGCCAGCAGCTTCGCCCAGGGGGGCACCGGGGAGCTGTTTTTT	CASSFAQGGTGELFF
TRBD2	TRBV20-1	TRBJ2-1	.	TGCAGTGCTAGGAGGGCTAGCGGGGAAAGGAGCTCCTACAATGAGCAGTTCTTC	CSARRASGERSSYNEQFF
.	TRBV7-2	TRBJ1-4	many	TGTGCCAGCAGCTCCAGGGAGGGGGGCGGTGAAAAACTGTTTTTT	CASSSREGGGEKLFF
.	TRBV27	TRBJ1-2	many	TGTGCCAGCAGTTTAGGGGCGCTAGGAGGCTACACCTTC	CASSLGALGGYTF
.	TRBV6-2/TRBV6-3	TRBJ2-5	.	TGTGCCAGCAGGGTGGGTCTGGGATTGGTAGAGACCCAGTACTTC	CASRVGLGLVETQYF
TRBD2	TRBV11-2	TRBJ2-5	.	TGTGCCAGCAGCTCACTAGCGGGGGCCCAAGAGACCCAGTACTTC	CASSSLAGAQETQYF
.	TRBV30	TRBJ2-3	.	TGTGCCTGGAGTGCCCGAGCGGATACGCAGTATTTT	CAWSARADTQYF
.	TRBV29-1	TRBJ2-3	.	TGCAGCGTTGACTCCGGATCCACAGATACGCAGTATTTT	CSVDSGSTDTQYF
TRBD1	TRBV19	TRBJ2-7	many	TGTGCCAGTAGTAGGGACAGGGTCTACGAGCAGTACTTC	CASSRDRVYEQYF
.	TRBV7-9	TRBJ1-6	many	TGTGCCAGCAGCACGACCGGCCGAGATTCACCCCTCCACTTT	CASSTTGRDSPLHF
TRBD1	TRBV20-1	TRBJ1-1	.	TGCAGTGCTAGGCTGGAGGGACAGGGACGTGAAGCTTTCTTT	CSARLEGQGREAFF
.	TRBV6-1	TRBJ2-5	many	TGTGCCATCAGGCGGGGCCAAGAGACCCAGTACTTC	CAIRRGQETQYF
TRBD2	TRBV24-1	TRBJ2-3	many	TGTGCCACCAGTGAAGGACTAGCGGGAACAGATACGCAGTATTTT	CATSEGLAGTDTQYF
TRBD2	TRBV14	TRBJ2-5	.	TGTGCCAGCAGCCCTCTAGCGGGAGTGCATGAGACCCAGTACTTC	CASSPLAGVHETQYF
.	TRBV20-1	TRBJ1-2	many	TGCAGTGCTAGTCGGACAGTCTATGGCTACACCTTC	CSASRTVYGYTF
.	TRBV18	TRBJ2-5	many	TGTGCCAGCTCACTAGGGACCTCACAAGCCCGAGAGACCCAGTACTTC	CASSLGTSQARETQYF
.	TRBV10-3	TRBJ2-5	many	TGTGCCATCAGTGAGTCCCGAGAAGAGACCCAGTACTTC	CAISESREETQYF
.	TRBV2	TRBJ2-5	many	TGTGCCAGCAGTGTGGGAGAGGAAGAGACCCAGTACTTC	CASSVGEEETQYF
.	TRBV11-2	TRBJ1-1	many	TGTGCCAGCAGCTTAGAGGAACGGTACACTGAAGCTTTCTTT	CASSLEERYTEAFF
.	TRBV6-1	TRBJ2-2	.	TGTGCCAGCAGCCGACAGGATGGCGCCGGGGAGCTGTTTTTT	CASSRQDGAGELFF
.	TRBV7-3	TRBJ2-3	many	TGTGCCAGCAGCTCCCTCACCCGCACAGATACGCAGTATTTT	CASSSLTRTDTQYF
.	TRBV7-6	TRBJ2-6	many	TGTGCCAGCAGCGCCTCAGGGGTCGGGGCCAACGTCCTGACTTTC	CASSASGVGANVLTF
.	TRBV20-1	TRBJ2-3	many	TGCAGTGGGACTCTACCAACTAGCACAGATACGCAGTATTTT	CSGTLPTSTDTQYF
.	TRBV27	TRBJ1-6	many	TGTGCCAGCAGTTTAAGGCCGAGTTCACCCCTCCACTTT	CASSLRPSSPLHF
.	TRBV19	TRBJ1-1	many	TGTGCCAGTATGAGGGTCATGAACACTGAAGCTTTCTTT	CASMRVMNTEAFF
.	TRBV7-2	TRBJ2-5	many	TGTGCCAGCAGCTTGGGGGCCCCCATCTTCGGCCGACAAGAGACCCAGTACTTC	CASSLGAPIFGRQETQYF
TRBD1	TRBV20-1	TRBJ2-7	.	TGCAGTGCTAGGGGGGACAGGGGCCCAACGTGTCAGTACTTC	CSARGDRGPTCQYF
TRBD2	TRBV7-2	TRBJ2-7	.	TGTGCCAGCAGGGATCTAGCGGGGGGTCGCAACTACGAGCAGTACTTC	CASRDLAGGRNYEQYF
.	TRBV10-3	TRBJ1-1	many	TGTGCCATCGGGCAGGGAGGGATGAACACTGAAGCTTTCTTT	CAIGQGGMNTEAFF
.	TRBV20-1	TRBJ2-3	.	TGCAGTGCTAGACGGCATGAAGATATGCAGTATTTT	CSARRHEDMQYF
.	TRBV20-1	TRBJ1-2	.	TGCAGTGCTACAGGACGGGGCCCCTATGGCTACACCTTC	CSATGRGPYGYTF
.	TRBV3-1	TRBJ1-5	many	TGTGCCAGCAGCCAAGGGGCGGGGGGTGAGCCCCAGCATTTT	CASSQGAGGEPQHF
.	TRBV7-8	TRBJ2-1	.	TGTGCCAGCAGCCAAATCCGGGATTCCTCCTACAATGAGCAGTTCTTC	CASSQIRDSSYNEQFF
TRBD2	TRBV11-2	TRBJ2-3	many	TGTGCCAGCAGCTTGGGGACTAGCGGTCTTTCCACAGATACGCAGTATTTT	CASSLGTSGLSTDTQYF
TRBD2	TRBV27	TRBJ2-7	.	TGTGCCAGCAGTGCCCGGCCGGGACTAGCGAACAACGAGCAGTACTTC	CASSARPGLANNEQYF
.	TRBV6-2/TRBV6-3	TRBJ2-7	few	TGTGCCAGCAGCATACTACCAAAAAGTGGCGAGCAGTACTTC	CASSILPKSGEQYF